These T cell receptor beta chains were read from a single sample in a study of graft-versus-host responses after intestinal transplantation. For these TCRs, the target antigens are not known. The protocol was immunoSEQ multiplex PCR, while the TCRdb copy is restricted to in-frame clones and leaves out a portion. This repertoire shows approximately 130,000 clones, about 92% found once; its top ten account for over 0.15%. The sequenced sample was unstimulated CD4+ T cells sorted from spleen or lymph node cells, obtained before intestinal transplant. All receptors come from a human donor who received an intestinal transplant. Each CDR3 is given with its conserved first and last residue.

j_gene | v_gene | CDR3aa
TRBJ2-7 | TRBV4-1 | CASSQTGTGQVDEQYF
TRBJ1-1 | TRBV4-1 | CASSRGGGAGGNTEAFF
TRBJ1-6 | TRBV6-5 | CASSQKQGANSPLHF
TRBJ2-1 | TRBV11-2 | CASSISGLAGSNEQFF
TRBJ2-7 | TRBV4-1 | CASSQAHGGPYEQYF
TRBJ1-3 | TRBV12-5 | CASGFALGGRSGNTIYF
TRBJ2-1 | TRBV2 | CASSAGGLASDEQFF
TRBJ2-3 | TRBV30 | CAWSAFGQGAGDTQYF
TRBJ2-3 | TRBV6-5 | CASSVQGFTDTQYF
TRBJ1-1 | TRBV10-2 | CASSEQQGAFTEAFF
TRBJ2-6 | TRBV14 | CASSRVGSGANVLTF
TRBJ1-1 | TRBV5-1 | CASSLESRGRTEAFF
TRBJ2-7 | TRBV19 | CASSMVNTYYEQYF
TRBJ1-6 | TRBV19 | CASSIDRDRNSPLHF
TRBJ2-5 | TRBV5-6 | CASSLWGTEETQYF
TRBJ1-2 | TRBV6-5 | CASSYSMGQGAGYTF
TRBJ2-1 | TRBV5-4 | CASSLEDSLEQFF
TRBJ2-3 | TRBV18 | CASSPGLTATDTQYF
TRBJ2-7 | TRBV5-1 | CASGGVGRTPYEQYF
TRBJ2-3 | TRBV7-2 | CASSSWVDTQYF
TRBJ1-2 | TRBV9 | CASSIGPVDTGANYGYTF
TRBJ2-1 | TRBV10-3 | CATGSLEGEQFF
TRBJ2-7 | TRBV2 | CASSGLAEQYF